This TCR beta chain was found in a study of blood T cell repertoires in COVID-19. Whole-study context: The United States, Italy and Spain provided the acute and convalescent COVID-19 samples.

Repertoires were generated with immunoSEQ multiplex PCR, while TCRdb's copy carries only in-frame clones and drops some. The data contain around 220,000 clones, 90% of them singletons. The V segment lost 6 bases and the J segment 0 bases; nucleotides outside the gene matches: 5. CDR3 length: 14 residues. Germline V CDR1 and CDR2: LGHDT, YNNKEL (reference sequence). Participants reported their clinical history, and cohort assignment relied on those reports. This chain uses TRBV3-1 (or the pseudogene TRBV3-2) with TRBJ2-7, with 7 nucleotides matching TRBD2. The sequence was collected from a man under 40 who had been exposed to COVID-19. The specimen sequenced was PBMCs or T cells enriched from blood (not recorded which). The CDR3 region is CASSLSGVSYEQYF. The CDR3 region has the DNA TGTGCCAGCAGTTTAAGCGGGGTCTCCTACGAGCAGTACTTC.